This T cell receptor beta chain was captured by sequencing in a study of T cell responses to AZD1222 COVID-19 vaccine. The protocol was immunoSEQ multiplex PCR, while the TCRdb copy is restricted to in-frame clones and leaves out a portion. The data show around 120,000 clones, with approximately 86% seen just once and around 17% held by the top ten. To note about this clone: Additional DNA sequences in this sample encode the identical CDR3.

The germline V gene has CDR1 DFQATT and CDR2 SNEGSKA (reference sequence). The V end lost 1 base, the J end lost 3 bases, and 4 bases lay between the germline ends. The CDR3 is made up of 11 amino acids. The V call is TRBV20-1, the J call TRBJ2-7; D gene ambiguous. The sequence was collected from an adult who received the AZD1222 COVID-19 vaccine. The starting material was peripheral blood, obtained 28 days after the second AZD1222 dose. CDR3 DNA: TGCAGTGCTAGAGGACTCTACGAGCAGTACTTC. Protein product: CSARGLYEQYF.